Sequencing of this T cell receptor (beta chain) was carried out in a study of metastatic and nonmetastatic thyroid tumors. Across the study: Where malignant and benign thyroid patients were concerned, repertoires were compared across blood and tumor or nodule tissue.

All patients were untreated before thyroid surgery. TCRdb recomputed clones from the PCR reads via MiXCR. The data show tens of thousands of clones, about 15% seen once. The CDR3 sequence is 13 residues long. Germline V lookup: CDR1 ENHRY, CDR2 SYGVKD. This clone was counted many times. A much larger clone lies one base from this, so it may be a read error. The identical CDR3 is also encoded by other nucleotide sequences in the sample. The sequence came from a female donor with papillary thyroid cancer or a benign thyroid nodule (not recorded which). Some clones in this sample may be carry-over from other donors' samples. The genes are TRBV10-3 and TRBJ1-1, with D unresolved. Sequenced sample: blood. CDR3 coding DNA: TGTGCCATCGCAAGGGAATCGAACACTGAAGCCTTCTTT. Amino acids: CAIARESNTEAFF.